Listed here are 19 T cell receptor beta chains from one sample, sequenced in a study of CD8+ T cells in alopecia areata. RNA was isolated and reverse transcribed to cDNA, the sequencing template. Produced via immunoSEQ multiplex PCR; TCRdb's table is partial and in-frame only. The repertoire holds about 130,000 clones, with about 50% as singletons. The specimen comprised CD8+ T cells sorted from blood, sampled at week 0. Receptors originate from a human donor with alopecia areata.

This chain connects TRBV9 to TRBJ2-5; 9 bases line up with TRBD2. V lost 6 bases and J lost 5; bases outside the gene matches: 11. CDR3 length: 15 amino acids. Germline V CDR1 and CDR2: SGDLS, YYNGEE. The CDR3 DNA is TGTGCCAGCACCCCAGGGGCGGGGGGGCTGGAGACCCAGTACTTC. Translation gives CASTPGAGGLETQYF.

This chain joins TRBV6-6 and TRBJ2-3; TRBD2 matches 11 bases. This CDR3 has 16 residues. Germline CDR1 and CDR2: MNHNY and SVGAGI (reference sequence). Trimming removed 7 bases from V and 0 bases from J; junction bases left unmatched: 6. CDR3 DNA: TGTGCCAGCACCCTAGCGGGGGGCCGTAGCACAGATACGCAGTATTTT. This codes for CASTLAGGRSTDTQYF.

This clone was counted only a few times. J is TRBJ1-3 and V is TRBV27, with D maybe TRBD1 (5 bases). The CDR3 has 15 amino acids. CDR1 and CDR2 (germline): MNHEY, SMNVEV (reference sequence). Trimming cost V 5 bases and J 0 bases, with 11 bases left between them. The DNA for the CDR3 is TGTGCCAGCAGTAAATTAGGGGTCTCTGGAAACACCATATATTTT. Residues: CASSKLGVSGNTIYF.

This clone was seen a handful of times. The chain combines TRBV13 with TRBJ2-7, with D perhaps TRBD1 or TRBD2 (5 bases each). The germline CDR1 and CDR2 sequences are PRHDT and FYEKMQ (reference sequence). Trimming shortened V by 5 bases and J by 3 bases, and 11 bases separated the two germline ends. The length of the CDR3 is 13 residues. As DNA, the CDR3 is TGTGCCAGCAGCGGGACGGGTGACTACGAGCAGTACTTC. Protein: CASSGTGDYEQYF. The full variable domain, rest sourced from reference TRBV13 and TRBJ2-7, is AAGVIQSPRHLIKEKRETATLKCYPIPRHDTVYWYQQGPGQDPQFLISFYEKMQSDKGSIPDRFSAQQFSDYHSELNMSSLELGDSALYFCASSGTGDYEQYFGPGTRLTVT.

The CDR3 region has the DNA TGTGCCAGCAGCGTATACTATGACTGGGTCAATGAGCAGTTCTTC. It codes for CASSVYYDWVNEQFF. The V and J genes are TRBV9 and TRBJ2-1; D remains ambiguous. Germline V gene lookup returns CDR1 SGDLS and CDR2 YYNGEE. V was shortened by 1 base and J by 6 bases, with 14 bases between the two germline ends. This CDR3 is 15 amino acids long.

The V call is TRBV7-9, the J call TRBJ1-1, with a tentative D call TRBD1 (6 bases). The V end was cut by 8 bases, the J end by 0 bases, with 16 bases between. Germline lookup yields CDR1 SEHNR and CDR2 FQNEAQ (reference sequence). The CDR3 length is 15 residues. CDR3 nucleotides: TGTGCCAGCCAAGAAATCGGGGGGCTGAACACTGAAGCTTTCTTT. It encodes CASQEIGGLNTEAFF.

The chain uses TRBV30 and TRBJ1-2, with a possible D match to TRBD1 (6 bases). In germline, CDR1 is GTSNPN, CDR2 SVGIG (reference sequence). V was trimmed by 2 bases and J by 1 base, leaving 20 bases between them. The CDR3 has 17 residues. The DNA for the CDR3 is TGTGCCTGGAGTTCCCCCTCCGAAAGGGGGGGTAACTATGGCTACACCTTC. Its translation: CAWSSPSERGGNYGYTF.

The V and J genes are TRBV5-4 and TRBJ2-7, with D possibly called TRBD1 or TRBD2 (6 bases each). V was clipped by 0 bases and J by 2 bases, with 12 bases between them. This CDR3 contains 15 residues. Germline V CDR1 and CDR2: SGHNT, YYREEE (reference sequence). The CDR3 bases are TGTGCCAGCAGCTTGGGTACGGGGGCTACCTACGAGCAGTACTTC. This codes for CASSLGTGATYEQYF.

This clone was observed a handful of times. V gene TRBV19 combines with J gene TRBJ2-1; TRBD1 or TRBD2 may be the D gene (5 bases each). V lost 5 bases and J 4 bases, leaving 9 bases between the germline ends. The length of the CDR3 is 13 residues. The V gene's germline CDR1 is LNHDA and CDR2 SQIVND (reference sequence). The CDR3 bases are TGTGCCAGTAGTTGGGGACCGTACAATGAGCAGTTCTTC. This gives the protein CASSWGPYNEQFF.

The rearrangement joins TRBV2 to TRBJ2-3; tentatively, D is TRBD1 (5 bases). Trimming shortened V by 6 bases and J by 2 bases, and 9 bases separated the two germline ends. The length of the CDR3 is 13 residues. Germline V gene sequence: CDR1 SNHLY, CDR2 FYNNEI. CDR3 sequence: CASRGPATDTQYF. The CDR3 nucleotides read TGTGCCAGCAGGGGGCCAGCCACAGATACGCAGTATTTT.

The chain recombines TRBV11-2 with TRBJ1-2, with TRBD1 as a possible D gene (6 bases). Trimming left V 5 bases short and J 2 bases short, with 18 bases between. In germline, CDR1 is SGHAT, CDR2 FQNNGV. This CDR3 region has 16 residues. The CDR3 here is CASSPGPRTENYGYTF. In DNA form, the CDR3 reads TGTGCCAGCAGCCCCGGGCCCCGGACAGAAAACTATGGCTACACCTTC.

The chain uses TRBV7-8 and TRBJ2-5, with a weak D call TRBD1 (6 bases). V was shortened by 5 bases and J by 2 bases, with 12 bases between the two germline ends. Germline V gives CDR1 SGHVS, CDR2 FQNEAQ. CDR3 size: 14 residues. The chain's CDR3 is CASSQGFGQETQYF. The CDR3 nucleotides read TGTGCCAGCAGCCAGGGGTTTGGACAAGAGACCCAGTACTTC.

V usage is TRBV5-1 and J usage is TRBJ2-2, with TRBD1 matching 9 bases. The trim removed 4 bases at V and 4 bases at J, leaving 14 bases unmatched. The CDR3 is 18 residues long. The V gene's germline CDR1 is SGHRS and CDR2 YFSETQ. CDR3 amino acids: CASSLRDRVLIGTGELFF. The CDR3 DNA is TGCGCCAGCAGCCTCCGGGACAGGGTCCTGATCGGCACCGGGGAGCTGTTTTTT.

The chain employs TRBV4-1 and TRBJ1-2; D call uncertain. The length of the CDR3 is 13 residues. V was pared by 2 bases and J by 4 bases, with 8 bases between. CDR1 is MGHRA, CDR2 YSYEKL, per germline. The CDR3 DNA sequence: TGCGCCAGCAGCCAACCTGCGAGCTATGGCTACACCTTC. This translates into CASSQPASYGYTF.

This chain uses TRBV30 with TRBJ2-1; no firm D call. The germline V gene encodes CDR1 GTSNPN and CDR2 SVGIG (reference sequence). This CDR3 is 11 amino acids long. Trimming removed 1 base from V and 9 bases from J, with 7 bases in between. This chain's CDR3 is CAWSAMGEQFF. DNA of the CDR3: TGTGCCTGGAGTGCCATGGGTGAGCAGTTCTTC. The entire variable domain, with the rest obtained from reference TRBV30 and TRBJ2-1, is as follows: SQTIHQWPATLVQPVGSPLSLECTVEGTSNPNLYWYRQAAGRGLQLLFYSVGIGQISSEVPQNLSASRPQDRQFILSSKKLLLSDSGFYLCAWSAMGEQFFGPGTRLTVL.

This clone appeared once. Here the CDR3 reads CASRPPTSYEQYF. The DNA for the CDR3 is TGTGCCAGCAGACCACCGACAAGCTACGAGCAGTACTTC. The rearrangement joins TRBV6-1 to TRBJ2-7; D is uncertain. Deletions cut 6 bases from V and 3 bases from J, with 12 bases between. The germline V gene has CDR1 MNHNS and CDR2 SASEGT. The CDR3 is made up of 13 amino acids.

This clone was seen more than once but under ten times. The chain links TRBV7-8 to TRBJ1-6; weak D call: TRBD1 (6 bases). The CDR3 is 17 amino acids. Per germline, CDR1 SGHVS and CDR2 FQNEAQ. V lost 2 bases, J lost 9 bases, and 20 bases lay in between. This chain's CDR3 is CASSLRGGTRDGSPLHF. The CDR3 DNA is TGTGCCAGCAGCTTAAGGGGGGGCACCCGGGATGGTTCACCCCTCCACTTT. Supplemented by reference TRBV7-8 and TRBJ1-6, the full variable domain reads GAGVSQSPRYKVAKRGQDVALRCDPISGHVSLFWYQQALGQGPEFLTYFQNEAQLDKSGLPSDRFFAERPEGSVSTLKIQRTQQEDSAVYLCASSLRGGTRDGSPLHFGNGTRLTVT.

The chain carries TRBV15 and TRBJ2-5, with 7 positions matching TRBD2. Unmatched junction bases numbered 4, after V lost 2 bases and J lost 1 base. CDR3 size: 15 residues. The germline CDR1 and CDR2 sequences are LNHNV and YYDKDF (reference sequence). CDR3 loop: CATSRWGGIQETQYF. The CDR3 DNA sequence: TGTGCCACCAGCAGATGGGGGGGGATCCAAGAGACCCAGTACTTC.

This clone was seen a single time. The chain has TRBV4-1 and TRBJ1-1, with D possibly being TRBD1 (6 bases). The CDR3 spans 14 residues. Trimming shortened V by 8 bases and J by 5 bases, and 18 bases separated the two germline ends. The germline V gene has CDR1 MGHRA and CDR2 YSYEKL. This CDR3 is CASATLGARTEAFF. The DNA for the CDR3 is TGCGCCAGCGCTACCTTGGGGGCAAGGACTGAAGCTTTCTTT.